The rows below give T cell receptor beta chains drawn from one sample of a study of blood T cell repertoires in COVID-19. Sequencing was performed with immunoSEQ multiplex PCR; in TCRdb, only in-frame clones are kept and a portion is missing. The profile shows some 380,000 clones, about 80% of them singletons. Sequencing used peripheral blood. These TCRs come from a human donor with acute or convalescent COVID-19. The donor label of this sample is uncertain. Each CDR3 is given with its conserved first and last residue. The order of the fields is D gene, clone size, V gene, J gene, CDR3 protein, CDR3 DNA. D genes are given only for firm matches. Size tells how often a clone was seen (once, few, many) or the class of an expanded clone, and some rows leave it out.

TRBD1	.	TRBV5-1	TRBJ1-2	CASSLEGQGYGYTF	TGCGCCAGCAGCCTCGAGGGACAGGGTTATGGCTACACCTTC
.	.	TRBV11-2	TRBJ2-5	CASSSTTYQETQYF	TGTGCCAGCAGCTCTACCACGTACCAAGAGACCCAGTACTTC
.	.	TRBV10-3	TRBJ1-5	CATGVDISNQPQHF	TGTGCCACCGGGGTCGACATATCGAATCAGCCCCAGCATTTT
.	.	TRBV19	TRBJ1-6	CASSEDRSNSPLHF	TGTGCCAGTAGCGAAGACAGAAGCAATTCACCCCTCCACTTT
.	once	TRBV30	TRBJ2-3	CAWSVSRYTQYF	TGTGCCTGGAGTGTAAGTAGATACACGCAGTATTTT
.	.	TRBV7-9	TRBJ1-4	CASSPDRLNEKLFF	TGTGCCAGCAGCCCAGACAGGTTAAATGAAAAACTGTTTTTT
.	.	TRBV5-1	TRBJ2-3	CASRTFSFTDTQYF	TGCGCCAGCAGGACATTCTCCTTCACAGATACGCAGTATTTT
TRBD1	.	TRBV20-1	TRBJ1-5	CSASVTGASNQPQHF	TGCAGTGCTAGTGTAACAGGGGCCAGCAATCAGCCCCAGCATTTT
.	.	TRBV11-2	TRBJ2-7	CASSLVQDYEQYF	TGTGCCAGCAGCTTAGTACAGGACTACGAGCAGTACTTC
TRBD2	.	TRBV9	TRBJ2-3	CASSVEGRSGRAAYTQYF	TGTGCCAGCAGCGTAGAGGGGCGTAGCGGGAGGGCCGCATATACGCAGTATTTT
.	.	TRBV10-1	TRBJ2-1	CASTGQGGNEQFF	TGCGCCAGCACCGGACAGGGAGGGAATGAGCAGTTCTTC
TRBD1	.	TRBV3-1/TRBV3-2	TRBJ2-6	CASSQSRGLGANVLTF	TGTGCCAGCAGCCAGAGCAGGGGGCTTGGGGCCAACGTCCTGACTTTC
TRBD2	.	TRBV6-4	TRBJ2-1	CASSDSPLSGNRFF	TGTGCCAGCAGTGACTCTCCGCTCAGCGGGAATCGGTTCTTC
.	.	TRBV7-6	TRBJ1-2	CASSPRRLRGTINYGYTF	TGTGCCAGCAGCCCCAGACGCCTCAGGGGAACAATAAACTATGGCTACACCTTC
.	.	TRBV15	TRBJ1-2	CATSRTAARDYGYTF	TGTGCCACCAGCAGGACCGCCGCTCGGGACTATGGCTACACCTTC
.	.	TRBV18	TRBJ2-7	CASSPRASDEGEQYF	TGTGCCAGCTCACCGAGGGCTTCGGACGAAGGAGAGCAGTACTTC
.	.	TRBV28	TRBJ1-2	CASTLTPNYGYTF	TGTGCCAGCACCCTGACACCTAACTATGGCTACACCTTC
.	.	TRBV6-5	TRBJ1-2	CASSYSNQGSYGYTF	TGTGCCAGCAGTTACTCGAATCAAGGGAGTTATGGCTACACCTTC
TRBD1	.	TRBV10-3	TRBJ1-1	CAISERKMTGEAFF	TGTGCCATCAGTGAGAGGAAGATGACAGGGGAGGCTTTCTTT
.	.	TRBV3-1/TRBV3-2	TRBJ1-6	CASSQTTTRPNSPLHF	TGTGCCAGCAGCCAGACGACAACTAGGCCTAATTCACCCCTCCACTTT
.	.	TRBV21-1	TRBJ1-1	CASSTRTGGNTEAFF	TGTGCCAGCAGCACCCGAACAGGGGGGAACACTGAAGCTTTCTTT
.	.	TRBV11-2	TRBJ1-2	CASSLEQGAYGYTF	TGTGCCAGCAGCTTAGAACAGGGTGCATATGGCTACACCTTC
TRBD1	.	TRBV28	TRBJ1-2	CASTSWTGRGYTF	TGTGCCAGCACCTCCTGGACAGGGAGAGGCTACACCTTC
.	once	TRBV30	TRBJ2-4	CAWSVGQAKNIQYF	TGTGCCTGGAGTGTTGGGCAGGCCAAAAACATTCAGTACTTC
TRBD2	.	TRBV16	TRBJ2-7	CASSQDYSGAGQYF	TGTGCCAGCAGCCAGGACTATAGCGGGGCCGGGCAGTACTTC
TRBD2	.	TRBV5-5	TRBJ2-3	CASSLVGLAGRNTQYF	TGTGCCAGCAGCTTGGTTGGACTAGCGGGGCGGAATACGCAGTATTTT
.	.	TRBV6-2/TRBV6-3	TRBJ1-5	CASSYSGQRSQPQHF	TGTGCCAGCAGTTACTCGGGACAAAGGAGCCAGCCCCAGCATTTT
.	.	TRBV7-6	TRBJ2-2	CAVRPGGVANTGELFF	TGTGCCGTGCGACCCGGCGGGGTCGCGAACACCGGGGAGCTGTTTTTT
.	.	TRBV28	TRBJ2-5	CASSITGSAGQETQYF	TGTGCCAGCAGTATCACGGGGTCGGCGGGGCAAGAGACCCAGTACTTC
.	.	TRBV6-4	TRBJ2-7	CASPLPTRVYEQYF	TGTGCCAGCCCCCTCCCGACAAGAGTCTACGAGCAGTACTTC
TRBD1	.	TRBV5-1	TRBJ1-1	CASSRGQGVMGTEAFF	TGCGCCAGCAGCAGAGGACAGGGGGTGATGGGTACTGAAGCTTTCTTT
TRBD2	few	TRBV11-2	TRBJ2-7	CASSLLPGGPYEQYF	TGTGCCAGCAGCTTACTCCCGGGAGGGCCCTACGAGCAGTACTTC
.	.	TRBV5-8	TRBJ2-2	CASSMRSGQGGIGELFF	TGTGCCAGCAGCATGCGTTCGGGACAAGGAGGTATCGGGGAGCTGTTTTTT
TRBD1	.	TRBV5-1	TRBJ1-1	CASSWEVGQAGEAFF	TGCGCCAGCAGCTGGGAGGTGGGACAGGCGGGTGAAGCTTTCTTT
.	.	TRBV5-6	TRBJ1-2	CASSVTEYGYTF	TGTGCCAGCAGCGTGACAGAATATGGCTACACCTTC
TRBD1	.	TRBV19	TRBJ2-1	CASSMTGLYNEQFF	TGTGCCAGTAGTATGACAGGGTTATACAATGAGCAGTTCTTC
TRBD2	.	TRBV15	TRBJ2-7	CATSRERELTYEQYF	TGTGCCACCAGCAGAGAGCGGGAGTTAACCTACGAGCAGTACTTC
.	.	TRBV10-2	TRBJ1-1	CASSENQGRVPEAFF	TGCGCCAGCAGTGAGAACCAGGGGAGGGTACCTGAAGCTTTCTTT
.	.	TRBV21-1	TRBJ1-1	CASSVKSQPQGAFF	TGTGCCAGCAGCGTTAAGAGTCAGCCCCAGGGAGCTTTCTTT
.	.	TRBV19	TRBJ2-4	CASSTPSGSGKNIQYF	TGTGCCAGTAGTACCCCCTCGGGGAGCGGCAAAAACATTCAGTACTTC
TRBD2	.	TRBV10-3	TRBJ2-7	CAISGPRVWTSGTPEEQYF	TGTGCCATCAGTGGGCCTCGGGTCTGGACTAGCGGGACCCCGGAGGAGCAGTACTTC